Listed below are T cell receptor beta chains from one sample, sequenced in a study of metastatic and nonmetastatic thyroid tumors. TCRdb re-called clones from the PCR reads using MiXCR. The sample records over 30,000 clones, roughly 6.8% being singletons. The source material was blood. These TCRs come from a female donor with papillary thyroid cancer or a benign thyroid nodule (not recorded which). Some clones in this sample may be carry-over from other donors' samples. CDR3s include the opening cysteine and the closing phenylalanine or tryptophan. A D gene is named only where the DNA matches it firmly. Part of the rows lack a size; the others show once, few, many or a class for expanded clones.

>-|TRBV6-1|-|TRBJ1-2
CAITGGYGHTF
TGTGCCATCACTGGCGGCTATGGCCACACCTTC
>many|TRBV7-2|TRBD1|TRBJ2-1
CASSLVGGAGGFEQFF
TGTGCCAGCAGCTTAGTAGGGGGAGCAGGGGGCTTTGAGCAGTTCTTC
>many|TRBV2|-|TRBJ2-5
CASSGSGSGETQYF
TGTGCCAGCAGTGGGTCGGGGAGCGGGGAGACCCAGTACTTC
>many|TRBV3-1|TRBD1|TRBJ2-7
CASSRQGVTYEQYF
TGTGCCAGCAGCCGACAGGGGGTAACCTACGAGCAGTACTTC
>many|TRBV4-2|-|TRBJ2-4
CASSQEKTVAPKNIQYF
TGTGCCAGCAGCCAAGAAAAGACAGTTGCGCCCAAAAACATTCAGTACTTC
>few|TRBV3-1|-|TRBJ2-1
CASSQDSGTPRFF
TGTGCCAGCAGCCAAGACTCCGGGACCCCTCGGTTCTTC
>-|TRBV20-1|-|TRBJ1-1
CSACSRLLNTEAFF
TGCAGTGCTTGTTCCCGCCTACTGAACACTGAAGCTTTCTTT
>many|TRBV6-2/TRBV6-3|TRBD2|TRBJ2-7
CASSPRLARTYEQYF
TGTGCCAGCAGTCCGCGACTAGCTCGGACCTACGAGCAGTACTTC
>many|TRBV4-3|-|TRBJ2-6
CASSQDNLSGANVLTF
TGCGCCAGCAGCCAAGATAATCTCTCTGGGGCCAACGTCCTGACTTTC
>many|TRBV12-3/TRBV12-4|-|TRBJ1-2
CASSPSLGAGGYTF
TGTGCCAGCAGTCCCTCTCTGGGGGCCGGTGGCTACACCTTC
>few|TRBV20-1|-|TRBJ2-4
CSARGGPGVAKNIQYF
TGCAGTGCTAGAGGGGGTCCGGGGGTAGCCAAAAACATTCAGTACTTC
>many|TRBV11-3|-|TRBJ2-1
CASSDEGLYPNEQFF
TGTGCCAGCAGCGACGAGGGACTGTACCCCAATGAGCAGTTCTTC
>-|TRBV7-9|-|TRBJ1-2
CASSLALSDGYTF
TGTGCCAGCAGCTTAGCGCTGTCGGATGGCTACACCTTC
>many|TRBV7-8|TRBD1|TRBJ2-7
CASSYPQDRGRREQYF
TGTGCCAGCAGCTACCCCCAGGACAGGGGCCGGCGGGAGCAGTACTTC
>many|TRBV29-1|TRBD2|TRBJ2-6
CSVSSGASSGANVLTF
TGCAGCGTCTCTAGCGGGGCTTCCTCTGGGGCCAACGTCCTGACTTTC
>many|TRBV20-1|-|TRBJ1-2
CSASVTEQNYGYTF
TGCAGTGCTAGTGTAACGGAGCAGAACTATGGCTACACCTTC
>-|TRBV5-1|TRBD2|TRBJ2-1
CASSGGTPKVSNEQFF
TGCGCTAGCAGCGGGGGGACTCCCAAGGTGTCGAATGAGCAGTTCTTC
>many|TRBV7-8|-|TRBJ2-2
CASSLGLGDTGELFF
TGTGCCAGCAGCTTAGGGCTCGGCGACACTGGGGAGCTGTTTTTT
>many|TRBV6-1|-|TRBJ1-2
CASSEGQAGYGYTF
TGTGCCAGCAGTGAAGGTCAAGCGGGCTATGGCTACACCTTC
>many|TRBV27|TRBD1|TRBJ2-1
CASRSGQLSPYNEQFF
TGTGCCAGCAGATCGGGACAGCTTTCCCCCTACAATGAGCAGTTCTTC
>many|TRBV27|-|TRBJ2-4
CASRDNSLAKNIQYF
TGTGCCAGCAGAGACAATTCTCTAGCCAAAAACATTCAGTACTTC
>-|TRBV11-3|-|TRBJ2-2
CASSLGGFKNTGELFF
TGTGCCAGCAGCTTAGGAGGGTTCAAGAACACCGGGGAGCTGTTTTTT
>many|TRBV5-1|-|TRBJ1-2
CASGTQNYGYTF
TGCGCCAGCGGGACACAGAACTATGGCTACACCTTC
>-|TRBV7-9|-|TRBJ2-2
CASSLTGNTGELFF
TGTGCCAGCAGCTTAACGGGGAACACCGGGGAGCTGTTTTTT
>many|TRBV11-2|-|TRBJ1-3
CASSLEPKASGNTIYF
TGTGCCAGCAGCTTAGAGCCGAAAGCCTCTGGAAACACCATATATTTT
>many|TRBV19|-|TRBJ2-2
CASSIGQYTGELFF
TGTGCCAGTAGTATTGGACAGTACACCGGGGAGCTGTTTTTT
>many|TRBV6-2/TRBV6-3|-|TRBJ1-5
CASSRGGGPYQPQHF
TGTGCCAGCAGCCGGGGGGGAGGGCCCTATCAGCCCCAGCATTTT
>many|TRBV20-1|TRBD2|TRBJ2-3
CSASKASGRSDTQYF
TGCAGTGCTAGTAAGGCTAGCGGGAGATCAGATACGCAGTATTTT
>many|TRBV10-1|-|TRBJ1-1
CASSESFWGRAFF
TGCGCCAGCAGTGAGTCGTTTTGGGGGCGAGCTTTCTTT
>many|TRBV28|TRBD1|TRBJ2-5
CASTPGGWQETQYF
TGTGCCAGCACTCCAGGGGGCTGGCAAGAGACCCAGTACTTC
>many|TRBV15|TRBD1|TRBJ1-1
CATGTALNTEAFF
TGTGCCACTGGGACAGCCTTGAACACTGAAGCTTTCTTT
>few|TRBV5-1|TRBD2|TRBJ2-5
CTSSQLAGETQYF
TGCACCAGCAGCCAACTAGCGGGAGAGACCCAGTACTTC
>many|TRBV7-3|TRBD2|TRBJ2-3
CASSPLAGTDTQYF
TGTGCCAGCAGCCCGCTAGCGGGCACAGATACGCAGTATTTT
>many|TRBV9|TRBD1|TRBJ2-3
CASSVVGQGASDTQYF
TGTGCCAGCAGCGTAGTTGGACAGGGGGCTTCAGATACGCAGTATTTT
>many|TRBV4-3|-|TRBJ1-2
CASSQYSGNYGYTF
TGCGCCAGCAGCCAGTACAGCGGTAACTATGGCTACACCTTC
>many|TRBV7-9|TRBD1|TRBJ2-7
CASSLGGQGYEQYF
TGTGCCAGCAGCTTAGGGGGACAGGGCTACGAGCAGTACTTC
>many|TRBV10-3|TRBD1|TRBJ1-1
CAISAQGLGSTEAFF
TGTGCCATCAGTGCACAGGGGCTGGGGAGCACTGAAGCTTTCTTT
>many|TRBV29-1|-|TRBJ2-3
CSARRAAGTDTQYF
TGCAGCGCACGACGGGCAGCAGGCACAGATACGCAGTATTTT
>many|TRBV4-1|-|TRBJ1-2
CASSQGTHGTNYGYTF
TGCGCCAGCAGCCAAGGAACCCACGGAACTAACTATGGCTACACCTTC
>many|TRBV6-1|-|TRBJ1-4
CASSKQGRNEKLFF
TGTGCCAGCAGCAAACAGGGAAGGAATGAAAAACTGTTTTTT
>many|TRBV11-2|-|TRBJ2-7
CASSFQKSYEQYF
TGTGCCAGCAGCTTTCAGAAGTCCTACGAGCAGTACTTC
>many|TRBV3-1|-|TRBJ2-2
CASSDVVAHTGELFF
TGTGCCAGCAGCGACGTAGTAGCCCACACCGGGGAGCTGTTTTTT
>-|TRBV5-4|TRBD1|TRBJ1-6
CASKDRVGSYNSPLHF
TGTGCCAGCAAGGACAGGGTCGGATCCTATAATTCACCCCTCCACTTT
>few|TRBV12-3/TRBV12-4|-|TRBJ2-7
CAIWTQSGPSYEQYF
TGTGCCATCTGGACGCAATCGGGCCCCAGTTACGAGCAGTACTTC
>many|TRBV7-4|-|TRBJ2-1
CASSLAPSSSEQFF
TGTGCCAGCAGCTTAGCGCCCTCTAGCAGTGAGCAGTTCTTC
>many|TRBV7-9|-|TRBJ2-4
CASSLEAGPNIQYF
TGTGCCAGCAGCTTAGAAGCAGGGCCGAACATTCAGTACTTC
>many|TRBV6-1|TRBD1|TRBJ2-2
CASGTGITGELFF
TGTGCCAGCGGGACAGGGATCACCGGGGAGCTGTTTTTT
>many|TRBV15|-|TRBJ1-2
CATSGTGIYGYTF
TGTGCCACCAGCGGAACAGGGATCTATGGCTACACCTTC
>many|TRBV5-1|TRBD2|TRBJ2-2
CASSLVERLAGEITGELFF
TGCGCCAGCAGCTTGGTAGAGAGACTAGCGGGAGAAATCACCGGGGAGCTGTTTTTT
>many|TRBV11-2|TRBD2|TRBJ2-3
CASSLIAGAPDTQYF
TGTGCCAGCAGCTTAATAGCGGGAGCCCCAGATACGCAGTATTTT
>many|TRBV20-1|TRBD2|TRBJ2-4
CSAPPQREGLFEGIQYF
TGCAGTGCTCCCCCTCAGCGGGAGGGCCTATTTGAGGGCATTCAGTACTTC
>many|TRBV14|TRBD1|TRBJ2-3
CASGPTGFSTDTQYF
TGTGCCAGCGGACCGACAGGGTTTAGCACAGATACGCAGTATTTT